This entry describes one TCR beta chain. This receptor's antigen is unknown. No base quality values were provided; no much bigger clone lies one nucleotide off. In total, about 650 healthy bone marrow donors made up the cohort. Cohort members were all nominally healthy when sampled, although unrecorded immune exposures were likely present. The donor tested CMV seronegative, placing the donor among the 300 to 450 seronegative members of the cohort. Each donor provided a peripheral blood sample, and peripheral blood mononuclear cells were used for TCR beta sequencing. Genomic DNA extraction from the blood cell samples was performed with the Qiagen DNeasy Blood Extraction Kit. From the cysteine up to the phenylalanine, the CDR3 has a length of 16 residues. Kept here is only the CDR3 DNA, which spans 48 bases and is read in frame from base 1. From the germline V gene (reference sequence), CDR1 is LNHNV and CDR2 is YYDKDF. Trimming takes 3 bases from V and 5 bases from J, and the germline ends sit 18 bases apart.

This record belongs to a study of cytomegalovirus exposure and HLA in healthy donors (dated by TCRdb to 2016 to 2017). Broadly, across the study: An earlier analysis of 587 of the donors reported 250 to 350 Gb of sequence data and 100 million to 130 million unique TCR beta sequences from about 200 million T cells. Approximately 330 gigabases of sequencing data and about 92 million unique TCR sequences made up an early release that covered 640 HLA-typed donors. Of the roughly 400 genotyped donors, approximately 83% fell in the genetic ancestry cluster associated with self-reported Caucasian donors. The aim of the study was to test whether cataloging public T cell receptors could identify signatures of past pathogen exposure. The study profiled the T cell repertoires of some 610 subjects by immunosequencing and related them to cytomegalovirus serostatus. Besides the first cohort of around 700 subjects, a separate validation cohort made up of 120 or so different subjects was used. To predict cytomegalovirus infection status, the study brought together high-throughput TCR immunosequencing, statistical association of individual TCRs with disease status, and machine learning. A later analysis re-analyzed previously published TCR beta repertoires from approximately 700 donors and added high-resolution HLA genotyping to study TCR occurrence patterns. Rather than drawing on any new phenotypic data, the later analysis identified candidate immune exposures from TCR beta sequences and the way those sequences occurred across donors. In an earlier analysis of 587 of the donors, high-throughput TCR beta sequencing was used to judge whether each TCR beta V gene segment behaved as functional or pseudogenic. Donor age, sex, ethnicity and CMV serostatus were compiled alongside the repertoire data. A later genetic analysis used genome-wide SNP genotypes for about three fifths of the roughly 700 donors, treating that subset as a discovery cohort. Every repertoire in the discovery cohort had been generated on one and the same sequencing platform. HLA typing included class I and class II loci at four-digit resolution. The number of typed donors differed by locus: roughly 620-640 for A, B, C, DRB1 and DQB1; 500 to 550 for DQA1; 606 for DPA1; and roughly 490 for DPB1. Because of strong linkage in the cohort, roughly five DR-DQ haplotypes were treated as single units for association and clustering. Among roughly 400 genotyped donors of the cohort, an average of about 240,000 unique TCR beta nucleotide sequences were sequenced per donor, around 18% of them non-productive.

The library was made by the immunoSEQ multiplex PCR assay. A mixture of 60 forward primers for TCR Vbeta segments and 13 reverse primers for TCR Jbeta segments was used in the multiplex PCR. Amplification of the CDR3 region of rearranged TCR beta genes was performed with a multiplex PCR assay on genomic DNA. The amplified TCR beta libraries were sequenced on the Illumina HiSeq System as 87-base-pair reads. In the authors' own workflow: Across the roughly 600 repertoires, a later analysis counted approximately 75 million unique TCR beta chains, roughly 11 million of which were shared by at least two donors. A nearest-neighbor algorithm error-corrected the raw reads and collapsed the reads into unique sequences, merging closely related sequences to remove PCR and sequencing errors. Alignment of CDR3 sequences to IMGT reference sequences was used to assign V, D and J gene segments. For a sequence to be retained, a match of at least six nucleotides to both a V gene segment and a J gene segment was required. Rearrangements were called productive when the CDR3 lacked stop codons and stayed in frame with V and J; all others were non-productive. CDR3 was defined by IMGT convention, running from the second conserved V-encoded cysteine to the conserved J-encoded phenylalanine. In an earlier analysis of around 640 of the donors, sequences lacking an unambiguous match to a single V gene segment were excluded. In an earlier analysis of approximately 560 of the donors, a V segment was called functional when productive rearrangements were above 56.7%, and segregating when the standard deviation between donors exceeded 5%. A statistical classification framework was built for diagnosing cytomegalovirus status from the catalog of TCR beta chain sequences. In a later analysis, V and J genes were assigned by comparing TCR nucleotide sequences against IMGT/GENE-DB human TR gene sequences. Using the TCRdist pipeline, a later analysis assigned CDR3 sequences along with most-parsimonious VDJ recombination scenarios. In a later analysis, every TCR beta chain was defined by the combination of its CDR3 amino acid sequence and its V-gene family, and reads without a unique V-gene family were dropped. A later analysis removed 500 to 650 highly shared, low-generation-probability nucleotide sequences to deal with suspected cross-contamination and a sequencing artifact. For each public chain, a later analysis derived a clonal expansion index from normalized ranks of inferred template counts within each repertoire. In a later analysis, generation probabilities were computed using a VDJ recombination model fitted to out-of-frame rearrangements, and the results were checked against IGoR. In a later analysis, hypergeometric tests were used to score TCR-TCR, TCR-HLA and TCR-CMV co-occurrence, with a repertoire-size bias correction applied to TCR pairs. A later analysis estimated false discovery rates by permuting HLA or CMV assignments 20 times. In a later analysis, co-occurring TCRs were grouped with DBSCAN, and TCRdist sequence similarity was added when clustering was performed within HLA-allele-positive subsets. Repertoires with fewer than 30,000 or more than 120,000 public chains were left out of co-occurrence clustering, as were about 5 repertoires with anomalous nucleotide sharing. As stored in TCRdb, this immuneACCESS dataset retains in-frame rearrangements with V and J assigned. A fraction of the clones does not appear; measured against another copy, unresolved V genes explain less than half of the discrepancy, and the remainder lacks a known reason. That table gives V, J and clone size, and the DNA gave D and trimming. The sample includes some 160,000 clones, with 76% observed a single time. The top ten clonotypes cover under 2% of the sample.

What the study reported, not specific to this receptor: Correlated functional status among segregating V segments might be attributable to linkage disequilibrium, but an unknown experimental factor could not be ruled out. Specific HLA alleles were associated with 15,000 to 20,000 TCR beta sequences at a false discovery rate of 0.05 in a later analysis. Across donors, most TCR sequences were observed very rarely, whereas some public TCRs were present in many individuals. A later analysis found that HLA-associated TCR beta chains were more clonally expanded and had lower generation probabilities than equally common non-associated chains. Broadly in line with IMGT annotations, most TCR beta V segments showed up in productive rearrangements about 90% or about 30% of the time in an earlier analysis of several hundred of the donors. A total of 150 to 200 TCR beta chains were listed by the study as associated with cytomegalovirus. The authors suggested that the approach could potentially be generalized to other disease states and immunological phenotypes. In both the original and validation cohorts, the classifier was reported to diagnose cytomegalovirus status with high specificity and sensitivity. According to a later analysis, parvovirus B19, influenza, CMV and Epstein-Barr virus appeared linked to several top co-occurrence clusters. Compared with the roughly 720-donor mean, donors in an Asian-associated ancestry cluster had fewer N-insertions in productive TCRs, according to a later genetic analysis. Immune exposure information for the cohort was limited to CMV serostatus. In this cohort, only TCR beta chains were sequenced, and detectable features were limited by the absence of alpha or paired-chain data. Roughly uniform sequencing depth across donors was assumed in presence/absence analyses, although this assumption may not hold. Because the 87-base-pair reads could not distinguish some IMGT-functional V segments, including TRBV6-2 and TRBV6-3, those segments were excluded. In a later analysis, TCR association rates were found to vary across HLA loci, with the most associated TCRs seen for DRB1 alleles and the fewest for HLA-C alleles. When HLA alleles, especially DR and DQ, strongly co-occurred, attributing TCR associations to individual alleles was difficult. In a later genetic analysis, a missense DCLRE1C variant was associated with V-gene and J-gene trimming of TCR beta chains, and the association was replicated in an independent cohort. Because counts were too low, roughly 16 rarely observed V segments, including chromosome 9 orphons, were excluded from the earlier analysis of several hundred of the donors. A cluster of highly shared sequence variants was judged likely to represent a technical artifact of the sequencing pipeline. A few of the identified cytomegalovirus-associated TCR beta chains were confirmed in vitro to be specific for cytomegalovirus antigens. A further reported finding was that TCR beta sequences accurately predicted the HLA-A and HLA-B alleles for most subjects in the first cohort. Because HLA typing was unavailable for some donors at each locus, only the typed subset was used in association tests. According to a later analysis, most CMV-associated TCR beta chains appeared to be HLA-restricted, and the HLA associations seemed to be driven largely by CMV exposure.

The receptor was isolated from a woman aged 35 to 49 in good health and CMV-seronegative. The sequence joins TRBV15 to TRBJ2-3, and the D gene may be TRBD2, 6 bases matching. The sample was PBMCs. This receptor has the CDR3 CATSRPDYPRGDTQYF. The nucleotide sequence reads as follows: TGTGCCACCAGCAGGCCGGACTACCCCCGAGGAGATACGCAGTATTTT.